One sample yielded the 17 T cell receptor beta chains listed below, sequenced in a study of vaccination and CD4 T cells after COVID-19 (dated by TCRdb to 2022 to 2024). This specimen's treatment or condition label, interpreted: roughly ten-day PBMC culture with coronavirus spike peptide pools or control peptides (ViraFEST assay). Libraries came from PCR. The run used an Illumina iSeq 100. DNA from cultured CD4+ T cells underwent TCR sequencing with the Oncomine TCR Beta short-read assay at the Johns Hopkins FTIC core. TCRdb trimmed public reads at Q25 via fastp, called clones via MiXCR and kept in-frame beta chains. A single entry per CDR3 protein holds the most common genes and DNA from its merged rows. This sample holds 11,000 to 15,000 distinct CDR3 sequences; over 45% were observed only once. Jointly, the top ten make up about 14% of the sample. Their target antigens are unknown. Sequencing was carried out using CD4+ T cells from blood, cultured in vitro. These receptor sequences come from a human donor who had recovered from COVID-19.

CDR3 DNA: TGTGCCAGCAGCTTGGGGGGCGGTAGGAACACTGAAGCTTTCTTT. Protein sequence: CASSLGGGRNTEAFF. The genes are TRBV7-9 and TRBJ1-1, with TRBD1 as a possible D gene (6 bases). The germline CDR1 and CDR2 sequences are SEHNR and FQNEAQ (reference sequence). Between the trimmed V and J ends, which lost 3 bases and 1 base, there was a span of 12 bases. The CDR3 spans 15 residues.

This clonotype is a singleton in its sample. The chain has TRBV2 and TRBJ2-5, with 8 bases aligning to TRBD1. CDR3 length equals 15 residues. Germline CDR1 SNHLY, CDR2 FYNNEI. The V and J ends lost 1 base and 5 bases, in that order; junction bases with no gene match: 6. DNA of the CDR3: TGTGCCAGCAGTGAAGACAGGGGGGCGTTGGAGACCCAGTACTTC. Translated, it gives CASSEDRGALETQYF.

J is TRBJ2-3 and V is TRBV20-1; the match to TRBD2 covers 9 bases. The V gene's germline CDR1 is DFQATT and CDR2 SNEGSKA (reference sequence). The CDR3 is 15 residues long. V trimming: 5 bases; J trimming: 3 bases; junction bases outside the gene matches: 9. DNA of the CDR3: TGCAGTGCTCCATCTAGCGGGACCTATACAGATACGCAGTATTTT. Amino acids: CSAPSSGTYTDTQYF.

The chain carries TRBV6-2 or TRBV6-3 and TRBJ1-1; 8 positions agree with TRBD1. The V segment lost 6 bases and the J segment 1 base; nucleotides outside the gene matches: 13. Germline CDR1 reads MNHEY; CDR2 reads SVGEGT. The CDR3 has 17 amino acids. CDR3 loop: CASSSPGQDMENTEAFF. In DNA, the CDR3 is TGTGCCAGCAGCTCACCGGGACAGGACATGGAGAACACTGAAGCTTTCTTT.

The V and J genes are TRBV12-3 or TRBV12-4 and TRBJ2-5, with TRBD2 identical over 9 bases. CDR3 length: 14 amino acids. The ends lost 6 bases at V and 4 bases at J; junction bases unmatched: 6. The DNA of the CDR3 is TGTGCCAGCAGACCTTTGACTAGCGGAGAGACCCAGTACTTC. Translation gives CASRPLTSGETQYF.

This sequence joins TRBV28 and TRBJ1-5; D might be TRBD1 (6 bases). Deletions cut 6 bases from V and 0 bases from J, with 18 bases between. The CDR3 totals 17 residues. Germline V lookup: CDR1 MDHEN, CDR2 SYDVKM. The CDR3 DNA reads TGTGCCAGCAGCTCGATATCGGACAGTCATAGCAATCAGCCCCAGCATTTT. Amino acid sequence: CASSSISDSHSNQPQHF.

This chain links TRBV2 with TRBJ2-5, with D unresolved. This CDR3 contains 13 residues. Germline V lookup: CDR1 SNHLY, CDR2 FYNNEI. Trimming cost V 7 bases and J 5 bases, with 14 bases left between them. The CDR3, as DNA: TGTGCCAGCATGGGCAGTCGGTTTGAGACCCAGTACTTC. Translation: CASMGSRFETQYF.

In its sample, this clonotype was seen once. The V call is TRBV2, the J call TRBJ2-5; maybe TRBD1 (6 bases). The CDR3 spans 14 residues. CDR1 and CDR2 from the germline V gene are SNHLY and FYNNEI. Trimming removed 5 bases from V and 5 bases from J, with 15 bases in between. Here the CDR3 DNA reads TGTGCCAGCAGTTTCTCAGGGGCGCGGGAGACCCAGTACTTC. It specifies CASSFSGARETQYF.

A single count supports this clonotype. The genes are TRBV5-1 and TRBJ2-7; TRBD1 matches 8 bases. The CDR3 consists of 17 residues. J gave up 5 bases and V 3 bases, and 16 bases lay outside the gene matches. The germline gives CDR1 SGHRS, CDR2 YFSETQ. CDR3 region: CASSWGKRADRDHEQYF. The CDR3 DNA is TGCGCCAGCAGCTGGGGGAAAAGGGCGGACAGGGACCACGAGCAGTACTTC.

For this clonotype: Its ends do not fully match the called genes, so a read error is possible. J is TRBJ2-2 and V is TRBV6-1, with D possibly TRBD1 on 6 matching bases. Germline V lookup: CDR1 MNHNS, CDR2 SASEGT. This CDR3 comprises 13 residues. This CDR3 is CASREGGAGELFF. The CDR3 DNA reads as TGTGCCAGCAGAGAAGGGGGTGCCGGGGAGCTGTTTTTT.

The chain couples TRBV7-9 to TRBJ1-5; 9 bases align to TRBD1. The germline CDR1 and CDR2 sequences are SEHNR and FQNEAQ (reference sequence). This CDR3 has 15 residues. The junction had 4 bases not matched to a gene; V was cut back by 5 bases and J by 2 bases. CDR3 residues: CASSRDRVGNQPQHF. The DNA of the CDR3 is TGTGCCAGCAGCAGGGACAGGGTTGGCAATCAGCCCCAGCATTTT.

J is TRBJ2-1 and V is TRBV28; 9 bases are a match to TRBD2. V lost 4 bases, J lost 8 bases, and 12 bases stayed unmatched. There are 16 residues in the CDR3. The germline V gene has CDR1 MDHEN and CDR2 SYDVKM. Here the CDR3 DNA reads TGTGCCAGCAGTTCGGCGGGACTAGCATCCGTAGATGAGCAGTTCTTC. It translates to CASSSAGLASVDEQFF. Full variable domain (outside the CDR3, taken from reference TRBV28 and TRBJ2-1): DVKVTQSSRYLVKRTGEKVFLECVQDMDHENMFWYRQDPGLGLRLIYFSYDVKMKEKGDIPEGYSVSREKKERFSLILESASTNQTSMYLCASSSAGLASVDEQFFGPGTRLTVL.

There are a few counts of this clonotype. This chain uses TRBV20-1 with TRBJ2-1; D might be TRBD1 (6 bases). Trimming took off 6 bases at V and 5 bases at J, with 11 bases between the two ends. CDR1 DFQATT and CDR2 SNEGSKA come from the germline V gene (reference sequence). The CDR3 length is 12 residues. CDR3 bases: TGCAGTGCCCCCGGACAGAACAATGAGCAGTTCTTC. This gives the protein CSAPGQNNEQFF.

As regards this clonotype: At one boundary the junction diverges from the germline segment, which might be a read error. The V gene is TRBV7-7, the J gene TRBJ2-5; a possible D gene is TRBD2 (6 bases). CDR3 length: 15 amino acids. Germline values: CDR1 SSHAT, CDR2 FNYEAQ (reference sequence). The CDR3 DNA sequence: TGTGCTAGCAGCTTAGCGGTGGCGGACCGAGAGACCCAGTACTTC. Protein sequence: CASSLAVADRETQYF.

V usage is TRBV20-1 and J usage is TRBJ1-1; no clear D gene. From germline, CDR1 is DFQATT and CDR2 SNEGSKA (reference sequence). There are 13 residues in the CDR3. Deletions cut 3 bases from V and 4 bases from J, with 12 bases between. CDR3 loop: CSASFVPRTEAFF. The CDR3 DNA reads as TGCAGTGCTAGTTTTGTCCCACGCACTGAAGCTTTCTTT.

The chain carries TRBV28 and TRBJ2-2; perhaps TRBD1 as D (6 bases). Trimming pared 5 bases from V and 1 base from J, leaving 14 bases between. CDR3 length equals 16 residues. The V gene's germline CDR1 is MDHEN and CDR2 SYDVKM. The CDR3 here is CASSPRQVLNTGELFF. CDR3 nucleotides: TGTGCCAGCAGTCCTAGACAGGTCCTGAACACCGGGGAGCTGTTTTTT.

V gene TRBV20-1 combines with J gene TRBJ2-1; no reliable D call. Trimming removed 0 bases at V and 9 bases at J, with 6 bases between. CDR1 DFQATT and CDR2 SNEGSKA come from the germline V gene (reference sequence). The CDR3 loop spans 11 amino acids. The CDR3 nucleotides are TGCAGTGCTAGAGAGCCGACTGAGCAGTTCTTC. It codes for CSAREPTEQFF.